The TCR beta chain described here comes from a study of regulatory T cells in long-lasting Graves disease. In this sample, this clonotype turned up many times. In building TCR beta libraries, iRepertoire HTBI primers were used together with Arm-PCR of CDR3 regions. MiXCR was run by TCRdb on the multiplex PCR reads, yielding one entry per CDR3 protein. The data hold under 300,000 distinct CDR3 sequences, with just over 20% observed a single time. Time point defined: newly diagnosed GD, antithyroid drugs for less than 3 months. After RNA was extracted from PBMCs, the TCR library was made from it. Between the trimmed V and J ends, which lost 3 bases and 5 bases, there was a span of 20 bases. CDR1 LNHDA and CDR2 SQIVND come from the germline V gene (reference sequence). The CDR3 consists of 16 residues.

The J gene is TRBJ2-7, the V gene TRBV19; no definite D call. This sample comprised peripheral blood mononuclear cells (PBMCs), obtained at new diagnosis, from a patient treated with antithyroid drugs. This TCR was recovered from a female donor with Graves disease. CDR3 coding DNA: TGTGCCAGTAGTATGGTTGACTTGTACTCGAGCAACGAGCAGTACTTC. Its protein product is CASSMVDLYSSNEQYF.